This entry concerns a single T cell receptor beta chain. These data are taken from a study of blood T cell repertoires in COVID-19. Turning to the study itself: Sites across the United States, Italy and Spain contributed samples from acute and convalescent COVID-19.

This CDR3 has 15 amino acids. V trimming: 5 bases; J trimming: 3 bases; junction bases outside the gene matches: 8. The germline V gene encodes CDR1 MNHEY and CDR2 SMNVEV (reference sequence). Original handling: Reference gene primer amplification in the assay estimated nucleated cell counts. Libraries were prepared by immunoSEQ multiplex PCR; TCRdb keeps only in-frame clonotypes and omits some of them. The V and J calls and the clone size are those of that table, but D and trimming were determined from the DNA. The sample includes approximately 130,000 clones, more than 70% of them seen just once. Sequenced material: peripheral blood. The TCR comes from a human donor in a cohort sampled during active COVID-19. This sequence joins TRBV27 and TRBJ2-7; 9 nucleotides align to TRBD1. The CDR3 DNA reads TGTGCCAGCAGTCAGCCGGGACAGGGTATCTACGAGCAGTACTTC. Protein sequence: CASSQPGQGIYEQYF.